This T cell receptor beta chain emerged from a study of CD4+ T cells in melanoma. The study's findings and limits: In melanoma, neoantigen-specific CD4+ T cells reportedly differed in differentiation state. CD8+ T cell, macrophage and B cell function reportedly correlated with neoantigen-specific CD4+ T cells.

To note about this clone: Its cognate antigen is unknown.

Measured with immunoSEQ multiplex PCR; TCRdb has only the in-frame clones, and not every one. Of 110,000 to 150,000 clones listed, over 90% are singletons. The clonotype was recovered from a human donor with melanoma.

The DNA for the CDR3 is TGTGCCAGCGCTAGCACTGAAGCTTTCTTT. Translated: CASASTEAFF. The chain couples TRBV7-9 to TRBJ1-1, with D unclear. Germline assignment: CDR1 SEHNR and CDR2 FQNEAQ (reference sequence). The V end was cut by 8 bases, the J end by 4 bases, with 5 bases between. The CDR3 is made up of 10 amino acids. Full variable domain (missing parts from reference TRBV7-9 and TRBJ1-1): DTGVSQNPRHKITKRGQNVTFRCDPISEHNRLYWYRQTLGQGPEFLTYFQNEAQLEKSRLLSDRFSAERPKGSFSTLEIQRTEQGDSAMYLCASASTEAFFGQGTRLTVV.